This TCR beta chain came from a study of T cells after yellow fever vaccination. Study-level background: Each low-cell-number fraction was prepared by means of SMART-Seq v4 Ultra Low Input.

The V segment lost 2 bases and the J segment 5 bases; nucleotides outside the gene matches: 8. The CDR3 contains 14 residues. Germline loops: CDR1 DFQATT, CDR2 SNEGSKA (reference sequence). A process of 5'RACE template switching, which added a universal primer site and UMIs, was used to make TCR cDNA. TCRdb recomputed calls from the 5' RACE reads with MiXCR, one row per CDR3 protein. The data show under 600,000 distinct CDR3 sequences, with around a fifth seen just once and approximately 16% held by the top ten. This clonotype has a count of ten or more. Its antigen is undetermined. Points from the study as a whole: Clones that expanded after primary vaccination mostly reappeared after the booster (96% CD4, about 89% CD8).

The rearrangement joins TRBV20-1 to TRBJ1-2, with 7 bases identical to TRBD1. The starting material was PBMCs, obtained about 21 days after the first yellow fever vaccination. This sequence was found in a man aged 18-30 years who received the YFV17D yellow fever vaccine. CDR3 residues: CSARRRGRVYGYTF. CDR3 nucleotides: TGCAGTGCTAGAAGGAGGGGGCGGGTTTATGGCTACACCTTC.